This T cell receptor beta chain was identified during a study of blood T cells in healthy people across ages. Whole-study context: T cells yielded about one barcoded beta molecule per two cells through template switching.

Overall study results and limits: Diversity estimated from one million T cells was considered an underestimate. While age rose, TCR beta diversity per million T cells dropped in a roughly linear way.

There are a few counts of this clonotype. What it recognizes is unknown. Sample-barcoded 5' priming and a J-beta primer mix drove a second PCR of 7 to 11 cycles. TCRdb called the 5' RACE reads again in MiXCR, with one record for every CDR3 protein. The sample comprises approximately 810,000 distinct CDR3 sequences, roughly 40% of which are singletons, and 10% to 15% rests with the top ten. The ends lost 0 bases at V and 0 bases at J; junction bases unmatched: 1. The length of the CDR3 is 16 residues. Germline V gene sequence: CDR1 LGHNT, CDR2 FRNRAP. The V gene is TRBV12-5, the J gene TRBJ1-5; TRBD1 agrees at 8 bases. The clonotype was recovered from a man aged 18 to 29 in good health. Specimen: blood. Here the CDR3 reads CASGLVQGGSNQPQHF. Here the CDR3 DNA reads TGTGCTAGTGGTTTGGTACAGGGGGGTAGCAATCAGCCCCAGCATTTT.